A selection of T cell receptor beta chains follows, all from one sample in a study of T-cell reconstitution after alpha-beta-depleted transplantation in children. TCRdb re-called the PCR reads with MiXCR, one entry per CDR3 protein. The sample has some 260,000 distinct CDR3 sequences; 20% to 30% are singletons. Sequences were derived from PBMCs, mostly from graft donor cells, sampled 360 days after TCRalphabeta/CD19-depleted stem cell transplant. The receptor source for this set is a female patient under 10 years old who had a stem cell transplant for congenital amegakaryocytic thrombocytopenia, so the T cells may come from the graft donor. Each CDR3 is given with its conserved first and last residue. Only some rows state a clone size, as once, few, many or a class for expanded clones.

v_call,clone_size,cdr3_aa
TRBV28,NA,CASSPISGSSYEQYF
TRBV7-2,NA,CASSPIRLAKNIQYF
TRBV5-6,few,CASSPLEGRLMNTEAFF
TRBV24-1,NA,CATSDPTGTRENNEQFF
TRBV12-3/TRBV12-4,many,CASSFGGVGEKLFF
TRBV6-2/TRBV6-3,NA,CASSHGRTGFEETQYF
TRBV6-5,few,CASSSTNLAKNIQYF
TRBV7-9,few,CASSTRTGRAYNEQFF
TRBV20-1,once,CSVSFGGGNNQPQHF
TRBV29-1,many,CSVGGQIPYEQYF
TRBV5-1,few,CASSLLLGQGRYEQYF
TRBV5-1,few,CASSLTGGDEKLFF
TRBV3-1,NA,CASSQDPIALTDTQYF
TRBV18,few,CASSPAHGYEQYF
TRBV16,few,CASSPTRPRANYGYTF
TRBV28,NA,CASSSYNRGLTDTQYF
TRBV20-1,few,CSARDLRGATNEKLFF
TRBV20-1,NA,CSAPNGLLPYNEQFF
TRBV3-1,NA,CASSPYSGRAPDTQYF
TRBV5-1,few,CASSSREDEQFF
TRBV20-1,few,CSASGGRNQPQHF
TRBV28,NA,CASSLWDREDEQYF
TRBV29-1,NA,CSVQVFGQETQYF
TRBV28,NA,CASRGDRGKKETQYF